This T cell receptor (beta chain) comes out of a study of blood T cell repertoires in COVID-19. This CDR3 comprises 15 residues. Between the trimmed V and J ends, which lost 4 bases and 5 bases, there was a span of 17 bases. Germline assignment: CDR1 LNHDA and CDR2 SQIVND (reference sequence). TCRdb's table, derived via immunoSEQ multiplex PCR, lists solely in-frame clones and lacks some. This repertoire shows more than 450,000 clones, approximately 86% found once; its top ten account for 0.7%. This TCR was recovered from a woman aged 18-30 years who had recovered from COVID-19. Sequencing used PBMCs or T cells enriched from blood (not recorded which). This chain uses TRBV19 with TRBJ1-1, with a weak D call TRBD1 (5 bases). In nucleotides, the CDR3 is TGTGCCAGTAGTAGGGGGGGGGACGTGGATACTGAAGCTTTCTTT. As protein: CASSRGGDVDTEAFF.